Listed below are T cell receptor beta chains from one sample, sequenced in a study of T cell changes during pregnancy in multiple sclerosis. Profiling relied on immunoSEQ multiplex PCR, and the TCRdb table lists in-frame clones only, not all of them. The table includes 15,000 or so clones, approximately 91% detected once. Specimen: CD8+ T cells from peripheral blood mononuclear cells, collected after pregnancy. The receptors were gathered from a female donor in good health, enrolled as a control in a pregnancy study. CDR3s include the opening cysteine and the closing phenylalanine or tryptophan. A D gene is named only where the DNA matches it firmly. Clone size appears in some rows only: once, few, many, or a class for an expanded clone.

>12|-|-|TRBV19|TRBJ2-1
CASRAAGNEQFF
TGTGCCAGTAGGGCTGCGGGCAATGAGCAGTTCTTC
>15|-|-|TRBV5-1|TRBJ2-7
CASREYPTTSYEQYF
TGCGCCAGCAGGGAATACCCGACTACCTCCTACGAGCAGTACTTC
>15|once|TRBD2|TRBV13|TRBJ2-1
CASSELAGGGGEQFF
TGTGCCAGCAGCGAGCTAGCGGGAGGAGGGGGTGAGCAGTTCTTC
>18|-|-|TRBV12-1|TRBJ2-2
CASSLRRLAGESTGELFF
TGTGCCAGCAGCTTAAGACGACTAGCGGGAGAGAGCACCGGGGAGCTGTTTTTT
>16|once|-|TRBV4-1|TRBJ2-7
CASSRPIGAGAYEQYF
TGCGCCAGCAGCCGACCTATAGGGGCCGGCGCCTACGAGCAGTACTTC
>17|-|TRBD1|TRBV7-2|TRBJ1-4
CASSLAFVGTGERKLFF
TGTGCCAGCAGCTTAGCGTTCGTTGGGACAGGGGAGAGAAAACTGTTTTTT
>15|-|-|TRBV19|TRBJ2-1
CASSIEGAAYNEQFF
TGTGCCAGTAGTATAGAGGGGGCGGCCTACAATGAGCAGTTCTTC
>15|-|TRBD2|TRBV4-1|TRBJ2-7
CASSQVASGDYEQYF
TGCGCCAGCAGCCAAGTGGCTAGCGGGGATTACGAGCAGTACTTC
>12|-|-|TRBV6-6|TRBJ2-2
CASSESTGELFF
TGTGCCAGCAGTGAGTCCACCGGGGAGCTGTTTTTT
>15|once|-|TRBV28|TRBJ2-6
CASSLLIAGANVLTF
TGTGCCAGCAGTTTACTGATAGCTGGGGCCAACGTCCTGACTTTC
>15|-|TRBD1|TRBV19|TRBJ1-3
CASSWDSRSGNTIYF
TGTGCCAGTAGTTGGGACAGTCGCTCTGGAAACACCATATATTTT
>14|-|TRBD1|TRBV28|TRBJ2-7
CASSLGDSFYEQYF
TGTGCCAGCAGTTTGGGGGACAGTTTCTACGAGCAGTACTTC
>17|-|TRBD2|TRBV7-8|TRBJ2-1
CASSPRRTSKYYNEQFF
TGTGCCAGCAGCCCCCGAAGGACTAGCAAATACTACAATGAGCAGTTCTTC
>14|-|-|TRBV28|TRBJ2-2
CATRGGTDTGELFF
TGTGCCACTCGAGGAGGGACAGACACCGGGGAGCTGTTTTTT
>13|-|-|TRBV29-1|TRBJ2-3
CSVEDRPGDTQYF
TGCAGCGTTGAAGATAGGCCGGGAGATACGCAGTATTTT
>15|-|-|TRBV4-1|TRBJ1-5
CASSPITGFNQPQHF
TGCGCCAGCAGCCCAATCACAGGGTTTAATCAGCCCCAGCATTTT
>16|-|TRBD1|TRBV19|TRBJ2-3
CASSIVETGGADTQYF
TGTGCCAGTAGTATAGTGGAGACAGGGGGCGCAGATACGCAGTATTTT
>15|-|-|TRBV4-1|TRBJ2-7
CASSQDQGSSYEQYF
TGCGCCAGCAGCCAAGATCAAGGGAGCTCCTACGAGCAGTACTTC
>15|-|-|TRBV4-1|TRBJ1-1
CASSLLGGGGTEAFF
TGCGCCAGCAGCCTCCTCGGGGGAGGGGGCACTGAAGCTTTCTTT
>21|-|TRBD2|TRBV10-1|TRBJ2-3
CASSESGPLQGLAGYTDTQYF
TGCGCCAGCAGTGAGTCGGGGCCTCTCCAAGGACTAGCGGGGTACACAGATACGCAGTATTTT
>15|-|-|TRBV6-1|TRBJ2-5
CASSEASGAQETQYF
TGTGCCAGCAGTGAAGCGTCAGGGGCCCAAGAGACCCAGTACTTC
>16|few|TRBD2|TRBV6-4|TRBJ2-1
CASSERASGGDNEQFF
TGTGCCAGCAGTGAAAGGGCTAGCGGGGGGGACAATGAGCAGTTCTTC
>17|-|TRBD2|TRBV6-1|TRBJ2-3
CASSGVTSGRAEDTQYF
TGTGCCAGCAGTGGGGTTACTAGCGGGAGGGCGGAAGATACGCAGTATTTT
>14|-|-|TRBV6-4|TRBJ1-1
CASSTGQENTEAFF
TGTGCCAGCAGTACGGGACAAGAGAACACTGAAGCTTTCTTT
>15|-|-|TRBV5-6|TRBJ1-1
CASSLDSTSDTEAFF
TGTGCCAGCAGCCTGGACTCCACAAGCGACACTGAAGCTTTCTTT
>15|-|TRBD2|TRBV11-2|TRBJ2-7
CASSIGWGGAYEQYF
TGTGCCAGCAGTATCGGATGGGGGGGGGCCTACGAGCAGTACTTC